What follows is one T cell receptor beta chain and its context. Assay used: immunoSEQ multiplex PCR; TCRdb lists only in-frame clones, some missing. The sample shows tens of thousands of clones, roughly nine tenths of them seen only once. The source of the sample is a study of T cell changes during pregnancy in multiple sclerosis. The CDR3 runs 17 residues. CDR1 is SEHNR and CDR2 is FQNEAQ in the germline V gene (reference sequence). V was pared by 5 bases and J by 7 bases, with 12 bases of the junction left unmatched. The sample was peripheral blood, taken in the first trimester of pregnancy. The chain uses TRBV7-9 and TRBJ2-1; 12 bases map to TRBD1. The clonotype was recovered from a female donor with multiple sclerosis, enrolled in a pregnancy study. The CDR3 coding sequence is TGTGCCAGCAGCCCCGGGACAGGGGGCCCCTTAGGAAATGAGCAGTTCTTC. Its protein is CASSPGTGGPLGNEQFF.